This TCR beta chain is drawn from a study of OX40 agonist ivuxolimab in advanced cancers. Trimming removed 6 bases at V and 3 bases at J, with 18 bases between. This CDR3 contains 15 residues. In germline, CDR1 is MDHEN, CDR2 SYDVKM. The table came from immunoSEQ multiplex PCR; TCRdb's copy has only in-frame clones and leaves some out. The table has approximately 70,000 clones, roughly 85% seen once. The clonotype comes from an adult with an advanced solid tumor such as melanoma, head and neck, liver or kidney cancer. The chain combines TRBV28 with TRBJ2-7, with D perhaps given as TRBD1 or TRBD2 (6 bases each). The sequencing used CD4+ or CD8+ T cells sorted from blood, collected in a trial of the OX40 agonist ivuxolimab. CDR3 amino acids: CASSSLKGGFYEQYF. CDR3 coding DNA: TGTGCCAGCAGCTCCTTGAAGGGGGGCTTCTACGAGCAGTACTTC.